Following are 27 T cell receptor beta chains from one sample sequenced in a study of cytomegalovirus exposure and HLA in healthy donors. The PCR contained 60 Vbeta and 13 Jbeta primers. Measured with immunoSEQ multiplex PCR; TCRdb has only the in-frame clones, and not every one. The data show about 82,000 clones, around 73% seen once. Sequencing input: PBMCs. These receptors all stem from a man aged 50 to 59 in good health and CMV-seronegative.

The chain is built from TRBV4-3 and TRBJ2-7, with D possibly being TRBD1 (5 bases). V was clipped by 0 bases and J by 7 bases, with 13 bases between them. The CDR3 has 14 residues. Germline V gene sequence: CDR1 LGHNA, CDR2 YSLEER. DNA for the CDR3: TGCGCCAGCAGCCAAGATCCGGCGGCAGGGGAGCAGTACTTC. It encodes CASSQDPAAGEQYF.

This chain connects TRBV19 to TRBJ1-6; no reliable D call. The CDR3 totals 15 residues. The germline gives CDR1 LNHDA, CDR2 SQIVND (reference sequence). The V gene lost 9 bases and the J gene lost 7 bases, with 19 bases spanning the gap. This chain's CDR3 is CASSPQVQKNSPLHF. The CDR3 region has the DNA TGTGCCAGCTCCCCCCAAGTTCAGAAAAATTCACCCCTCCACTTT.

The chain couples TRBV5-1 to TRBJ2-7; 10 bases fit TRBD1. Trimming at V came to 0 bases and at J to 1 base, leaving 7 bases not matched to a gene. The CDR3 consists of 17 residues. Germline assignment: CDR1 SGHRS and CDR2 YFSETQ. The CDR3 sequence: CASSLGDRGRSSYEQYF. In DNA, the CDR3 is TGCGCCAGCAGCTTGGGCGACAGGGGGCGCAGTTCCTACGAGCAGTACTTC.

The chain links TRBV27 to TRBJ1-1, with TRBD1 matching 10 bases. The CDR3 totals 14 residues. The V gene end was trimmed by 0 bases and the J gene end by 5 bases; junction bases not matched to a gene: 0. Germline CDR1 is MNHEY and CDR2 is SMNVEV (reference sequence). For the CDR3, the DNA is TGTGCCAGCAGTTTATCGGGACAGGGGACTGAAGCTTTCTTT. Its protein is CASSLSGQGTEAFF.

This clone was seen a few times. The chain recombines TRBV6-6 with TRBJ2-1; 11 bases are a match to TRBD2. Germline V lookup: CDR1 MNHNY, CDR2 SVGAGI (reference sequence). Trimming removed 2 bases from V and 13 bases from J; junction bases left unmatched: 4. CDR3 length: 13 residues. The CDR3 here is CASSYQTSGEQFF. Here the CDR3 DNA reads TGTGCCAGCAGTTACCAGACTAGCGGGGAACAGTTCTTC.

The chain combines TRBV12-5 with TRBJ2-1, with D possibly TRBD1 on 5 matching bases. The ends were cut back, 0 bases at V and 3 bases at J, with 12 bases in the middle. CDR1 is LGHNT and CDR2 is FRNRAP in the germline V gene. The CDR3 extends over 16 amino acids. CDR3 in amino acids: CASGLVRAGFYNEQFF. The CDR3 DNA reads as TGTGCTAGTGGTTTGGTTCGTGCAGGGTTCTACAATGAGCAGTTCTTC.

This chain joins TRBV7-9 and TRBJ1-6; D remains ambiguous. This CDR3 comprises 13 residues. The V gene lost 4 bases and the J gene lost 8 bases, with 9 bases spanning the gap. Germline lookup yields CDR1 SEHNR and CDR2 FQNEAQ (reference sequence). The DNA for the CDR3 is TGTGCCAGCAGCTCACCGGTTGATTCACCCCTCCACTTT. Protein: CASSSPVDSPLHF. The full variable domain, completed using reference TRBV7-9 and TRBJ1-6, is DTGVSQNPRHKITKRGQNVTFRCDPISEHNRLYWYRQTLGQGPEFLTYFQNEAQLEKSRLLSDRFSAERPKGSFSTLEIQRTEQGDSAMYLCASSSPVDSPLHFGNGTRLTVT.

The chain employs TRBV7-9 and TRBJ1-2; 8 positions agree with TRBD1. CDR3 size: 16 residues. V gave up 5 bases and J gave up 5 bases; unmatched junction bases: 13. Germline CDR1 SEHNR, CDR2 FQNEAQ (reference sequence). The CDR3: CASSPPGGQDFYGYTF. The CDR3 DNA is TGTGCCAGCAGCCCCCCAGGGGGACAGGATTTTTATGGCTACACCTTC. The complete variable domain, with remaining parts taken from reference TRBV7-9 and TRBJ1-2, reads DTGVSQNPRHKITKRGQNVTFRCDPISEHNRLYWYRQTLGQGPEFLTYFQNEAQLEKSRLLSDRFSAERPKGSFSTLEIQRTEQGDSAMYLCASSPPGGQDFYGYTFGSGTRLTVV.

The J gene is TRBJ1-1, the V gene TRBV28; TRBD1 aligns across 9 bases. Losses at the gene ends were 3 bases for V and 10 bases for J; bases not matched to a gene: 18. The germline gives CDR1 MDHEN, CDR2 SYDVKM. The CDR3 length is 17 residues. The CDR3 DNA follows: TGTGCCAGCAGTTTCTTATTTTTGTCTCTGGGACAGGGTGCAGCTTTCTTT. Its protein product is CASSFLFLSLGQGAAFF.

The chain joins TRBV9 to TRBJ2-7; TRBD1 might be the D (8 bases). Germline CDR1 and CDR2: SGDLS and YYNGEE. CDR3 size: 17 residues. V shed 0 bases and J shed 6 bases, with 22 bases lying between them. The CDR3 DNA sequence: TGTGCCAGCAGCGTAGCCCAAAACAGGGGGGGACTGGGCGAGCAGTACTTC. Encoded protein: CASSVAQNRGGLGEQYF. Using reference TRBV9 and TRBJ2-7 for the parts outside the CDR3, the full variable domain is DSGVTQTPKHLITATGQRVTLRCSPRSGDLSVYWYQQSLDQGLQFLIQYYNGEERAKGNILERFSAQQFPDLHSELNLSSLELGDSALYFCASSVAQNRGGLGEQYFGPGTRLTVT.

The chain couples TRBV4-2 to TRBJ2-5, with 14 nucleotides matching TRBD2. The last part of the DNA fits TRBJ2-7 better; the J call may be wrong. The CDR3 loop spans 17 amino acids. The germline gives CDR1 LGHNA, CDR2 YNFKEQ. Written as DNA, the CDR3 is TGTGCCAGCAGCCAAGGACTAGCGGGGGGGCGAGGCGACGAGCAGTACTTC. It translates to CASSQGLAGGRGDEQYF.

The chain carries TRBV7-9 and TRBJ1-1, with TRBD1 as a possible D gene (6 bases). Trimming stripped 5 bases from V and 8 bases from J, with 12 bases between. This CDR3 comprises 12 residues. Germline assignment: CDR1 SEHNR and CDR2 FQNEAQ (reference sequence). As DNA, the CDR3 is TGTGCCAGCAGCCTTACTGGGACAGAAGCTTTCTTT. Translating it yields CASSLTGTEAFF.

This clone was seen only once. The chain couples TRBV7-2 to TRBJ2-7; 7 nucleotides agree with TRBD2. This CDR3 is built from 17 residues. V dropped 5 bases and J dropped 3; count of bases not matched to a gene: 16. Germline CDR1 SGHTA, CDR2 FQGNSA. This CDR3 is CASSPGRALQPFYEQYF. The CDR3 DNA reads as TGTGCCAGCAGCCCAGGGAGGGCCCTCCAGCCGTTCTACGAGCAGTACTTC.

The chain couples TRBV6-4 to TRBJ2-2, with TRBD1 as a possible D gene (5 bases). The CDR3 spans 15 residues. V was clipped by 5 bases and J by 4 bases, with 14 bases between them. From germline, CDR1 is MRHNA and CDR2 SNTAGT. The CDR3 nucleotides read TGTGCCAGCAGTTCGCAGGGCACGGGCACCGGGGAGCTGTTTTTT. Protein sequence: CASSSQGTGTGELFF.

This rearrangement joins TRBV2 to TRBJ1-1; TRBD1 might be the D (6 bases). Trimming shortened V by 6 bases and J by 1 base, and 18 bases separated the two germline ends. Germline lookup yields CDR1 SNHLY and CDR2 FYNNEI. The CDR3 covers 16 residues. The chain's CDR3 is CASRPPGQGKNTEAFF. The DNA for the CDR3 is TGTGCCAGCAGGCCCCCCGGGCAGGGGAAGAACACTGAAGCTTTCTTT. Using reference TRBV2 and TRBJ1-1 for the parts outside the CDR3, the full variable domain is EPEVTQTPSHQVTQMGQEVILRCVPISNHLYFYWYRQILGQKVEFLVSFYNNEISEKSEIFDDQFSVERPDGSNFTLKIRSTKLEDSAMYFCASRPPGQGKNTEAFFGQGTRLTVV.

The V call is TRBV4-3, the J call TRBJ1-4; tentatively, D is TRBD1 (6 bases). The CDR3 extends over 16 amino acids. The germline V and J ends were trimmed by 5 bases and 8 bases, with 21 bases remaining between them. CDR1 and CDR2 from the germline V gene are LGHNA and YSLEER. The CDR3 nucleotides are TGCGCCAGCAGCTCCTTCGACGGGGGGCTAGACGAAAAACTGTTTTTT. It is translated as CASSSFDGGLDEKLFF.

Note on this clone: The junction and the germline gene differ at one end; a read error may be behind it. The rearrangement uses TRBV7-7 and TRBJ2-3; TRBD1 agrees at 9 bases. CDR1 is SSHAT and CDR2 is FNYEAQ in the germline V gene (reference sequence). The CDR3 loop spans 14 amino acids. The CDR3 DNA follows: TGTGCTAGCAGTCGGGACAGGGAACCAGATACGCAGTATTTT. Amino acids: CASSRDREPDTQYF.

The V gene is TRBV4-2, the J gene TRBJ2-5; 9 nucleotides match TRBD2. CDR1 LGHNA and CDR2 YNFKEQ come from the germline V gene. Losses at the gene ends were 4 bases for V and 2 bases for J; bases not matched to a gene: 2. The CDR3 has 14 amino acids. The CDR3 spells CASSPRGGQETQYF. The CDR3 coding sequence is TGTGCCAGCAGCCCGCGGGGGGGACAAGAGACCCAGTACTTC.

The V gene is TRBV5-1, the J gene TRBJ2-1, with D possibly being TRBD1 (5 bases). CDR1 is SGHRS and CDR2 is YFSETQ in the germline V gene. V lost 0 bases, J lost 9 bases, and 10 bases lay in between. The CDR3 is made up of 13 amino acids. The CDR3 bases are TGCGCCAGCAGCTTGGAAAGAAGGGGTGAGCAGTTCTTC. It encodes CASSLERRGEQFF.

This chain joins TRBV2 and TRBJ1-5; 10 bases are shared with TRBD1. Germline trimming cut 6 bases from V and 6 bases from J; bases unmatched to any gene: 8. This CDR3 contains 15 residues. Germline V lookup: CDR1 SNHLY, CDR2 FYNNEI. The CDR3 coding sequence is TGTGCCAGCAGCCTTGGGACAGGGGCCGTTCAGCCCCAGCATTTT. As protein: CASSLGTGAVQPQHF.

This chain connects TRBV13 to TRBJ2-5; TRBD2 might be the D (6 bases). CDR3 length: 17 amino acids. The V and J ends lost 0 bases and 2 bases respectively, with 16 bases between them. The germline V gene has CDR1 PRHDT and CDR2 FYEKMQ (reference sequence). CDR3: CASSLGLGTSRQETQYF. As DNA, the CDR3 is TGTGCCAGCAGCTTAGGCCTAGGAACTAGCCGACAAGAGACCCAGTACTTC.

V and J are TRBV18 and TRBJ1-1; a weak D match, TRBD1 (6 bases). The ends were cut back, 6 bases at V and 4 bases at J, with 12 bases in the middle. The CDR3 loop spans 13 amino acids. CDR1 KGHSH and CDR2 LQKENI come from the germline V gene. The CDR3 DNA sequence: TGTGCCAGCTCTACTGCAGGGGTCACTGAAGCTTTCTTT. Translating gives CASSTAGVTEAFF.

The chain recombines TRBV2 with TRBJ1-5; 7 bases map to TRBD1. The trim removed 8 bases at V and 2 bases at J, leaving 3 bases unmatched. From germline, CDR1 is SNHLY and CDR2 FYNNEI. There are 13 residues in the CDR3. In nucleotides, the CDR3 is TGTGCCAGCGACAGGGCCCGCAATCAGCCCCAGCATTTT. It encodes CASDRARNQPQHF.

This clone occurred once. V is TRBV18 and J is TRBJ2-4; 10 bases fit TRBD2. Germline CDR1 reads KGHSH; CDR2 reads LQKENI. V gave up 4 bases and J gave up 9 bases; unmatched junction bases: 6. CDR3 size: 14 residues. CDR3 DNA sequence: TGTGCCAGCTCACTTGGGACTAGCGAAAGCATTCAGTACTTC. Protein: CASSLGTSESIQYF.

The chain combines TRBV7-2 with TRBJ2-7, with 9 bases that match TRBD2. Germline values: CDR1 SGHTA, CDR2 FQGNSA. J lost 3 bases, V lost 4 bases, and 7 bases had no gene match. The length of the CDR3 is 15 residues. The CDR3 region is CASSSRERGDYEQYF. CDR3 DNA sequence: TGTGCCAGCAGCTCCCGGGAGCGGGGGGACTACGAGCAGTACTTC.

This clone has only a few counts. This rearrangement joins TRBV9 to TRBJ2-3; TRBD1 matches 11 bases. Germline trimming cut 4 bases from V and 0 bases from J; bases unmatched to any gene: 19. The V gene's germline CDR1 is SGDLS and CDR2 YYNGEE. This CDR3 is 21 amino acids long. This CDR3 reads CASSLRRTGGLRWVSTDTQYF. For the CDR3, the DNA is TGTGCCAGCAGCCTGAGACGGACAGGGGGCTTAAGGTGGGTAAGCACAGATACGCAGTATTTT.

With respect to this clone: At one end, the junction sequence differs from germline, possibly due to a read error. The chain links TRBV14 to TRBJ2-7, with 7 bases that match TRBD1. Germline V gene data show CDR1 as SGHDN and CDR2 as FVKESK. This CDR3 is built from 13 residues. CDR3 residues: CASSLVTGYGQYF. CDR3 sequence (DNA): TGTGCCAGCAGCCTAGTGACAGGGTACGGGCAGTACTTC. Looking up the rest from reference TRBV14 and TRBJ2-7 gives the full variable domain: EAGVTQFPSHSVIEKGQTVTLRCDPISGHDNLYWYRRVMGKEIKFLLHFVKESKQDESGMPNNRFLAERTGGTYSTLKVQPAELEDSGVYFCASSLVTGYGQYFGPGTRLTVT.